These 18 T cell receptor beta chains share one sample of origin, sequenced in a study of OX40 agonist ivuxolimab in advanced cancers. Here immunoSEQ multiplex PCR was the method, and the copy in TCRdb shows in-frame clones only, minus some. The sample carries some 37,000 clones, roughly 82% recorded once. Specimen: CD4+ or CD8+ T cells sorted from blood, collected in a trial of the OX40 agonist ivuxolimab. These receptors originate from an adult with an advanced solid tumor such as melanoma, head and neck, liver or kidney cancer.

The chain joins TRBV27 to TRBJ1-5; possible D gene TRBD1, 6 bases. Trimming stripped 3 bases from V and 14 bases from J, with 17 bases between. Germline-derived CDR1 and CDR2 are MNHEY and SMNVEV (reference sequence). This CDR3 contains 13 residues. The CDR3 coding sequence is TGTGCCAGCAGTTTGCGGCCCGGGGGCTCAGAGCATTTT. This codes for CASSLRPGGSEHF.

This rearrangement joins TRBV5-4 to TRBJ1-4, with a possible D match to TRBD1 (5 bases). Trimming took off 4 bases at V and 8 bases at J, with 15 bases between the two ends. Germline values: CDR1 SGHNT, CDR2 YYREEE (reference sequence). This CDR3 region has 14 residues. The CDR3 loop reads CASSPGGTSEKLFF. Written as DNA, the CDR3 is TGTGCCAGCAGCCCCGGGGGGACGTCGGAAAAACTGTTTTTT.

The chain recombines TRBV5-1 with TRBJ2-7, with TRBD1 matching 9 bases. Germline CDR1 is SGHRS and CDR2 is YFSETQ. The CDR3 loop spans 15 amino acids. The V segment lost 4 bases and the J segment 0 bases; nucleotides outside the gene matches: 5. The CDR3 protein is CASSRGTGTSYEQYF. Written as DNA, the CDR3 is TGCGCCAGCAGCAGGGGGACAGGGACCTCCTACGAGCAGTACTTC.

V and J are TRBV6-1 and TRBJ2-2; D is perhaps TRBD1 or TRBD2 (6 bases each). Germline assignment: CDR1 MNHNS and CDR2 SASEGT. CDR3 length equals 13 residues. The V gene lost 4 bases and the J gene lost 6 bases, with 9 bases spanning the gap. CDR3 bases: TGTGCCAGCAGTGTGGGGGGCCCCGGGGAGCTGTTTTTT. Encoded protein: CASSVGGPGELFF.

The chain is built from TRBV4-1 and TRBJ1-6; D gene ambiguous. CDR3 size: 12 residues. CDR1 is MGHRA, CDR2 YSYEKL, per germline. The ends were cut back, 2 bases at V and 8 bases at J, with 4 bases in the middle. The CDR3 region has the DNA TGCGCCAGCAGCCAACCATATTCACCCCTCCACTTT. Its protein is CASSQPYSPLHF.

The chain recombines TRBV19 with TRBJ2-5; the D is unclear. CDR1 and CDR2 (germline): LNHDA, SQIVND (reference sequence). The V and J ends lost 6 bases and 5 bases respectively, with 22 bases between them. This CDR3 contains 16 residues. The CDR3 DNA reads TGTGCCAGTAGCCAGCGCCCGGGTTCTCATAGGGAGACCCAGTACTTC. As protein: CASSQRPGSHRETQYF.

The chain carries TRBV28 and TRBJ1-4, with TRBD1 matching over 10 bases. The CDR3 runs to 17 residues. The V gene's germline CDR1 is MDHEN and CDR2 SYDVKM. After removal of 6 bases from V and 2 bases from J, the junction contained 9 bases not matched to a gene. The CDR3 DNA is TGTGCCAGCAGCTCATGGACAGGGGGGTATACTAATGAAAAACTGTTTTTT. Protein sequence: CASSSWTGGYTNEKLFF.

The V and J genes are TRBV5-1 and TRBJ2-1; 8 bases align to TRBD2. The CDR3 extends over 15 amino acids. Germline V gives CDR1 SGHRS, CDR2 YFSETQ. V trimming: 4 bases; J trimming: 7 bases; junction bases outside the gene matches: 10. CDR3 coding DNA: TGCGCCAGCAGCGCAAGCGGGGGTCGCTCTAATGAGCAGTTCTTC. Residues: CASSASGGRSNEQFF. The variable domain in full, completed from reference TRBV5-1 and TRBJ2-1, reads KAGVTQTPRYLIKTRGQQVTLSCSPISGHRSVSWYQQTPGQGLQFLFEYFSETQRNKGNFPGRFSGRQFSNSRSEMNVSTLELGDSALYLCASSASGGRSNEQFFGPGTRLTVL.

The gene calls are TRBV6-5 and TRBJ1-2; 9 nucleotides align to TRBD1. V was clipped by 6 bases and J by 1 base; unmatched bases: 3. CDR1 MNHEY and CDR2 SVGAGI come from the germline V gene. The CDR3 spans 14 residues. CDR3 residues: CASRGTGLNYGYTF. CDR3 DNA sequence: TGTGCCAGCAGGGGGACAGGGCTTAACTATGGCTACACCTTC.

The chain uses TRBV21-1 and TRBJ1-1. TRBV21-1 is given as a pseudogene. The length of the CDR3 is 13 residues. CDR3 coding DNA: TGTGCCAGCAGCAGGGACGGTCACACTGAAGCTTTCTTT. Its protein product is CASSRDGHTEAFF.

V usage is TRBV5-1 and J usage is TRBJ2-1; 15 positions agree with TRBD2. The CDR3 is made up of 19 amino acids. Germline lookup yields CDR1 SGHRS and CDR2 YFSETQ. With 4 bases clipped from V and 3 bases from J, the junction kept 11 bases outside the gene matches. This CDR3 reads CASSPGLAGGSLYYNEQFF. The CDR3 region has the DNA TGCGCCAGCAGCCCGGGACTAGCGGGGGGCTCTCTTTACTACAATGAGCAGTTCTTC. The full variable domain, its missing parts supplied by reference TRBV5-1 and TRBJ2-1, is KAGVTQTPRYLIKTRGQQVTLSCSPISGHRSVSWYQQTPGQGLQFLFEYFSETQRNKGNFPGRFSGRQFSNSRSEMNVSTLELGDSALYLCASSPGLAGGSLYYNEQFFGPGTRLTVL.

The chain employs TRBV7-2 and TRBJ2-7; D is uncertain. This CDR3 has 15 amino acids. Trimming removed 1 base at V and 7 bases at J, with 17 bases between. From germline, CDR1 is SGHTA and CDR2 FQGNSA. The chain's CDR3 is CASSLGVPGTGEQYF. The CDR3 DNA is TGTGCCAGCAGCTTAGGAGTTCCAGGCACTGGAGAGCAGTACTTC. The full variable domain, with the rest looked up from reference TRBV7-2 and TRBJ2-7, is GAGVSQSPSNKVTEKGKDVELRCDPISGHTALYWYRQSLGQGLEFLIYFQGNSAPDKSGLPSDRFSAERTGGSVSTLTIQRTQQEDSAVYLCASSLGVPGTGEQYFGPGTRLTVT.

To note about this clone: One end of the junction is discordant with germline, which a read error may explain. The J gene is TRBJ2-1, the V gene TRBV5-5; D is unclear. The CDR3 runs to 14 residues. Germline CDR1 SGHKS, CDR2 YYEKEE (reference sequence). As DNA, the CDR3 is TGTGCCAGCGGCTTGCCCCCAACCCGCGGTGAGCAGTTCTTC. Translating gives CASGLPPTRGEQFF.

The V call is TRBV28, the J call TRBJ2-3; 8 bases line up with TRBD2. The J segment lost 1 base and the V segment lost 6 bases, leaving 9 bases of the junction unmatched. The CDR3 runs to 16 residues. Germline lookup yields CDR1 MDHEN and CDR2 SYDVKM. The CDR3 spells CASRSGGVRGTDTQYF. The CDR3 region has the DNA TGTGCCAGCAGAAGCGGGGGCGTAAGGGGCACAGATACGCAGTATTTT.

In this sample, this clone turned up once. The CDR3 coding sequence is TGTGCCAGCAGCCAGACCTGGGAGCAGTACTTC. It translates to CASSQTWEQYF. The chain recombines TRBV7-8 with TRBJ2-7; D remains ambiguous. With 5 bases removed from V and 7 bases from J, the gap between germline ends came to 9 bases. The CDR3 is made up of 11 amino acids. Germline CDR1 and CDR2: SGHVS and FQNEAQ.

The table lists this clone with a count of one. This chain links TRBV7-6 with TRBJ1-1; D is possibly TRBD1 (5 bases). CDR1 and CDR2 (germline): SGHVS, FNYEAQ. The CDR3 is 14 amino acids. Trimming took 1 base from V and 4 from J, leaving 10 bases between them. The CDR3 loop reads CASSLGGSFTEAFF. CDR3 nucleotide sequence: TGTGCCAGCAGCTTAGGGGGGAGCTTCACTGAAGCTTTCTTT.

V gene TRBV7-9 combines with J gene TRBJ1-4, with D possibly TRBD1 on 6 matching bases. The CDR3 sequence is 16 residues long. V was shortened by 1 base and J by 3 bases, with 12 bases between the two germline ends. Germline assignment: CDR1 SEHNR and CDR2 FQNEAQ (reference sequence). The CDR3 DNA is TGTGCCAGCAGCTTAGATGAAGCAGGGGCTAATGAAAAACTGTTTTTT. It specifies CASSLDEAGANEKLFF.

CDR3 sequence (DNA): TGTGCCAGCAACCCGGGGCAGCTCAATCAGCCCCAGCATTTT. Translating it yields CASNPGQLNQPQHF. This rearrangement joins TRBV2 to TRBJ1-5, with D perhaps matching TRBD1 (5 bases). CDR1 is SNHLY, CDR2 FYNNEI, per germline. The CDR3 runs to 14 residues. V lost 7 bases and J 3 bases, leaving 13 bases between the germline ends.